Shown below are 29 T cell receptor beta chains from a single sample sequenced in a study of beta chain features in type 1 diabetes. Sequencing targeted expressed TCRB transcripts, as all isolated RNA had been reverse transcribed. Generated by immunoSEQ multiplex PCR, the TCRdb table keeps only in-frame clones and is missing some. This sample has about 360,000 clones, with around 13% found just once. Sequenced material: naive CD4+ T cells from blood. These receptors all come from a man between 18 and 35 years old in good health.

This clone was seen a few times. The chain recombines TRBV30 with TRBJ1-6; D is undetermined. The CDR3 runs 14 residues. Germline lookup yields CDR1 GTSNPN and CDR2 SVGIG (reference sequence). The V end lost 2 bases, the J end lost 10 bases, and 15 bases lay between the germline ends. This CDR3 reads CAWSQDSKASPLHF. The CDR3 DNA is TGTGCCTGGAGTCAGGACTCTAAGGCGTCACCCCTCCACTTT.

The table lists this clone with a few counts. The chain is built from TRBV4-1 and TRBJ1-5; D is possibly TRBD1 (6 bases). This CDR3 is 16 amino acids long. Germline V gene lookup returns CDR1 MGHRA and CDR2 YSYEKL. Deletions cut 3 bases from V and 5 bases from J, with 17 bases between. This chain's CDR3 is CASSHRVWDTDQPQHF. Written as DNA, the CDR3 is TGCGCCAGCAGCCACAGAGTGTGGGACACCGATCAGCCCCAGCATTTT.

V gene TRBV6-5 combines with J gene TRBJ2-5; 10 positions match TRBD1. TRBJ2-7 matches the DNA end more closely, so the J call is doubtful. The V gene's germline CDR1 is MNHEY and CDR2 SVGAGI. This CDR3 spans 15 amino acids. DNA of the CDR3: TGTGCCAGCAGTTACTCGGGACAGGGGACCTACGAGCAGTACTTC. Residues: CASSYSGQGTYEQYF.

Only a few counts were recorded for this clone. The chain recombines TRBV7-2 with TRBJ2-3, with D possibly being TRBD2 (5 bases). The CDR3 loop spans 14 amino acids. V shed 8 bases and J shed 0 bases, with 12 bases lying between them. Germline values: CDR1 SGHTA, CDR2 FQGNSA. The CDR3 bases are TGTGCCAGCCTAAGCGGAGCTAGCACAGATACGCAGTATTTT. Amino acid sequence: CASLSGASTDTQYF.

The rearrangement links TRBV13 to TRBJ2-1; the D is unclear. CDR1 is PRHDT and CDR2 is FYEKMQ in the germline V gene (reference sequence). The CDR3 length is 16 residues. Trimming shortened V by 4 bases and J by 0 bases, and 13 bases separated the two germline ends. The CDR3 DNA is TGTGCCAGCAGCTATATGATATCTAGCTCCTACAATGAGCAGTTCTTC. Translated, it gives CASSYMISSSYNEQFF.

In this sample, this clone turned up many times. The CDR3 region has the DNA TGTGCCCCCCCCGGGCTAGCGGCACACTCTGGGGCCAACGTCCTGACTTTC. Encoded protein: CAPPGLAAHSGANVLTF. The V and J genes are TRBV30 and TRBJ2-6, with 7 bases identical to TRBD2. The CDR3 has 17 residues. Germline CDR1 GTSNPN, CDR2 SVGIG (reference sequence). Trimming removed 8 bases from V and 0 bases from J; junction bases left unmatched: 13.

The genes are TRBV10-3 and TRBJ1-6, with D possibly matching TRBD1 (6 bases). Between the trimmed V and J ends, which lost 5 bases and 6 bases, there was a span of 8 bases. CDR3 length: 13 residues. Germline CDR1 is ENHRY and CDR2 is SYGVKD. The CDR3 DNA sequence: TGTGCCATCAGTACAGGGAGTAATTCACCCCTCCACTTT. Amino acids: CAISTGSNSPLHF.

This sequence joins TRBV23-1 and TRBJ1-5, with TRBD1 matching over 8 bases. TRBV23-1 carries the ORF label, with uncertain function. The J segment lost 3 bases and the V segment lost 0 bases, leaving 4 bases of the junction unmatched. This CDR3 is 16 amino acids long. The CDR3 region has the DNA TGCGCCAGCAGTCAATCACCAGGGGGCTACAATCAGCCCCAGCATTTT. Its protein is CASSQSPGGYNQPQHF.

V gene TRBV5-6 combines with J gene TRBJ2-7, with 7 bases fitting TRBD1. J gave up 7 bases and V 2 bases, and 9 bases lay outside the gene matches. Germline loops: CDR1 SGHDT, CDR2 YYEEEE. CDR3 length: 14 amino acids. CDR3: CASSFTRGRLEQYF. CDR3 nucleotides: TGTGCCAGCAGCTTTACTAGGGGGCGCCTTGAGCAGTACTTC.

This clone was counted between two and nine times. The V gene is TRBV28, the J gene TRBJ1-6; 7 bases are shared with TRBD1. Germline loops: CDR1 MDHEN, CDR2 SYDVKM. V was clipped by 6 bases and J by 6 bases; unmatched bases: 5. CDR3 length equals 14 residues. The CDR3 sequence is CASSLDRVNSPLHF. The CDR3 coding sequence is TGTGCCAGCAGCTTAGACAGGGTTAATTCACCCCTCCACTTT.

This clone was recorded a few times. The J gene is TRBJ2-3, the V gene TRBV2; 9 bases line up with TRBD2. Germline CDR1 reads SNHLY; CDR2 reads FYNNEI. CDR3 length: 14 residues. V lost 9 bases to trimming and J lost 1 base; unmatched junction nucleotides: 5. CDR3 in DNA: TGTGCCAGTAGAAAGCGGGAGGGCACAGATACGCAGTATTTT. The encoded protein is CASRKREGTDTQYF.

This sequence joins TRBV6-4 and TRBJ2-3; 11 nucleotides line up with TRBD2. The CDR3 is 15 amino acids. The junction had 3 bases not matched to a gene; V was cut back by 3 bases and J by 4 bases. The germline gives CDR1 MRHNA, CDR2 SNTAGT. CDR3 bases: TGTGCCAGCAGTGAAACTAGCGGGGGCGCAGATACGCAGTATTTT. Translating it yields CASSETSGGADTQYF.

The J gene is TRBJ2-7, the V gene TRBV28; perhaps TRBD2 as D (6 bases). The V end was cut by 6 bases, the J end by 7 bases, with 13 bases between. The CDR3 contains 12 residues. Germline lookup yields CDR1 MDHEN and CDR2 SYDVKM. The CDR3 loop is CASRPGGEEQYF. In DNA form, the CDR3 reads TGTGCCAGCAGACCCGGGGGTGAGGAGCAGTACTTC.

This clone was seen a few times. The V and J genes are TRBV5-1 and TRBJ2-3, with D tentatively TRBD1 (5 bases). CDR1 is SGHRS and CDR2 is YFSETQ in the germline V gene. CDR3 length equals 16 residues. V lost 0 bases to trimming and J lost 6 bases, with 17 bases between them. The CDR3 loop reads CASSLEVRQGSDTQYF. CDR3 bases: TGCGCCAGCAGCTTGGAGGTTAGGCAGGGATCCGATACGCAGTATTTT. Full variable domain (rest looked up from reference TRBV5-1 and TRBJ2-3): KAGVTQTPRYLIKTRGQQVTLSCSPISGHRSVSWYQQTPGQGLQFLFEYFSETQRNKGNFPGRFSGRQFSNSRSEMNVSTLELGDSALYLCASSLEVRQGSDTQYFGPGTRLTVL.

This clone was detected only a few times. The chain couples TRBV6-5 to TRBJ2-7; possible D gene TRBD2, 5 bases. Per the germline V gene, CDR1 is MNHEY and CDR2 is SVGAGI. The CDR3 runs 16 residues. With 0 bases removed from V and 0 bases from J, the gap between germline ends came to 12 bases. The CDR3: CASSYSGLADSYEQYF. The CDR3 nucleotides are TGTGCCAGCAGTTACTCAGGGCTAGCCGACTCCTACGAGCAGTACTTC.

This clone was detected only a few times. The chain combines TRBV6-6 with TRBJ1-2, with 8 bases fitting TRBD1. The germline V gene encodes CDR1 MNHNY and CDR2 SVGAGI (reference sequence). V lost 9 bases and J lost 8; bases outside the gene matches: 17. There are 15 residues in the CDR3. Here the CDR3 DNA reads TGTGCCAGTGAGAGGACAGGGATAATGGCAGGGGGCTACACCTTC. This sequence encodes CASERTGIMAGGYTF.

The gene calls are TRBV7-8 and TRBJ1-2, with TRBD1 matching over 7 bases. The CDR3 sequence is 13 residues long. V gave up 5 bases and J gave up 8 bases; unmatched junction bases: 8. The V gene's germline CDR1 is SGHVS and CDR2 FQNEAQ. The CDR3 bases are TGTGCCAGCAGCCCCGGACAGGTCAACGGCTACACCTTC. Amino acids: CASSPGQVNGYTF.

The chain is built from TRBV18 and TRBJ2-5; D perhaps matches TRBD1 (6 bases). The CDR3 extends over 13 amino acids. V lost 4 bases to trimming and J lost 3 bases, with 9 bases between them. CDR1 KGHSH and CDR2 LQKENI come from the germline V gene. The CDR3 nucleotides are TGTGCCAGCTCACGAGGGGACAAAGAGACCCAGTACTTC. Its translation is CASSRGDKETQYF.

This clone was seen a handful of times. This sequence joins TRBV2 and TRBJ2-7; the match to TRBD2 covers 8 bases. CDR3 size: 17 residues. Germline CDR1 and CDR2: SNHLY and FYNNEI. The J segment lost 0 bases and the V segment lost 3 bases, leaving 10 bases of the junction unmatched. The CDR3 nucleotides read TGTGCCAGCAGTGACCCCCACGAGCGGGAGAGCTCCTACGAGCAGTACTTC. Its protein is CASSDPHERESSYEQYF.

The table lists this clone with a few counts. This rearrangement joins TRBV4-2 to TRBJ2-1; D remains ambiguous. V was pared by 4 bases and J by 8 bases, with 24 bases between. The CDR3 spans 17 residues. CDR1 is LGHNA and CDR2 is YNFKEQ in the germline V gene. CDR3 DNA sequence: TGTGCCAGCAGCCGCTTGGGTAGAGCGCTACTGGTGGATGAGCAGTTCTTC. Translating gives CASSRLGRALLVDEQFF.

The chain joins TRBV7-2 to TRBJ2-3; D gene uncertain. The V and J ends lost 2 bases and 5 bases respectively, with 14 bases between them. CDR3 length equals 15 residues. The germline V gene has CDR1 SGHTA and CDR2 FQGNSA. This CDR3 reads CASSLMLVRGDTQYF. The CDR3 DNA sequence: TGTGCCAGCAGCTTAATGCTAGTTCGAGGAGATACGCAGTATTTT.

A few counts support this clone. The chain joins TRBV6-6 to TRBJ2-1, with unresolved D. CDR1 is MNHNY and CDR2 is SVGAGI in the germline V gene (reference sequence). Deletions cut 5 bases from V and 8 bases from J, with 10 bases between. The CDR3 is 12 residues long. The CDR3 is CASSQANYEQFF. The DNA for the CDR3 is TGTGCCAGCAGTCAAGCAAATTATGAGCAGTTCTTC.

This clone was counted only a few times. The chain has TRBV9 and TRBJ1-6; TRBD1 matches at 9 bases. CDR1 and CDR2 (germline): SGDLS, YYNGEE. This CDR3 contains 17 residues. J lost 1 base, V lost 3 bases, and 5 bases had no gene match. Here the CDR3 reads CASSAGTGQSYNSPLHF. In DNA, the CDR3 is TGTGCCAGCAGCGCTGGGACAGGGCAGTCCTATAATTCACCCCTCCACTTT.

This clone was found a few times. The genes are TRBV30 and TRBJ2-7, with TRBD1 matching over 9 bases. This CDR3 region has 14 residues. V lost 3 bases and J lost 2; bases outside the gene matches: 5. Germline CDR1 GTSNPN, CDR2 SVGIG (reference sequence). CDR3 sequence: CAWSPGTGTYEQYF. The CDR3 coding sequence is TGTGCCTGGAGCCCCGGGACAGGGACCTACGAGCAGTACTTC.

The chain recombines TRBV19 with TRBJ1-1; D gene uncertain. CDR3 size: 16 residues. The germline CDR1 and CDR2 sequences are LNHDA and SQIVND (reference sequence). Trimming removed 4 bases from V and 0 bases from J, with 15 bases in between. CDR3 region: CASSNPLQLVNTEAFF. The CDR3, as DNA: TGTGCCAGTAGTAACCCCCTACAGTTGGTGAACACTGAAGCTTTCTTT.

The genes are TRBV15 and TRBJ1-2, with a tentative D call TRBD1 (5 bases). From germline, CDR1 is LNHNV and CDR2 YYDKDF (reference sequence). Trimming removed 0 bases at V and 4 bases at J, with 12 bases between. CDR3 length: 15 amino acids. Here the CDR3 reads CATSRDTGVGYGYTF. CDR3 DNA sequence: TGTGCCACCAGCAGAGATACAGGAGTTGGCTATGGCTACACCTTC.

This clone was counted a few times. The chain has TRBV28 and TRBJ2-3, with 11 nucleotides matching TRBD1. Germline loops: CDR1 MDHEN, CDR2 SYDVKM. J lost 0 bases, V lost 4 bases, and 9 bases had no gene match. The CDR3 has 18 residues. CDR3 DNA sequence: TGTGCCAGCAGTTCCGGGACAGGGGGAACATCTAGCACAGATACGCAGTATTTT. Translated, it gives CASSSGTGGTSSTDTQYF.

The V and J genes are TRBV28 and TRBJ2-7; TRBD1 matches 8 bases. CDR3 size: 14 residues. Germline loops: CDR1 MDHEN, CDR2 SYDVKM. The ends lost 3 bases at V and 7 bases at J; junction bases unmatched: 8. The CDR3 nucleotides are TGTGCCAGCAGTTTTATCAGGGGGCGCCGGGAGCAGTACTTC. Translation: CASSFIRGRREQYF.

As regards this clone: Within the sample, other DNA sequences also encode this same CDR3. V gene TRBV30 combines with J gene TRBJ2-2; 10 bases align to TRBD1. V lost 3 bases and J lost 6; bases outside the gene matches: 1. From germline, CDR1 is GTSNPN and CDR2 SVGIG (reference sequence). The CDR3 has 13 residues. The CDR3: CAWSGQGAGELFF. In nucleotides, the CDR3 is TGTGCCTGGAGCGGACAGGGGGCCGGGGAGCTGTTTTTT.